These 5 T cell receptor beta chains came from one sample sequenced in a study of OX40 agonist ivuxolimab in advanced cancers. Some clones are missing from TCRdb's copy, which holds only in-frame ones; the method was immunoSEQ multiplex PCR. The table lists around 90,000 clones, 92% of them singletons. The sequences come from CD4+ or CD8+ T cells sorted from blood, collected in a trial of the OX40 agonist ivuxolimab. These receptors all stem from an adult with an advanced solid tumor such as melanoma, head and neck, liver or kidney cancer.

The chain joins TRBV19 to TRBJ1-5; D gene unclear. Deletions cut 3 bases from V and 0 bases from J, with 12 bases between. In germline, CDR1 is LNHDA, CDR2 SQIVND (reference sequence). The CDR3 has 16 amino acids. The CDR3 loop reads CASSIMTADSNQPQHF. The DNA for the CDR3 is TGTGCCAGTAGTATCATGACGGCAGATAGCAATCAGCCCCAGCATTTT.

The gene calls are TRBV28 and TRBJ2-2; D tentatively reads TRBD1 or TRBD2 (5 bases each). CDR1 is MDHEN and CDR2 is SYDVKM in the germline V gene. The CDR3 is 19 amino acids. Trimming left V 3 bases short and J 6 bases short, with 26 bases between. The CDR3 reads CASSFRWAAPGRRPGELFF. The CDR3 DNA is TGTGCCAGCAGTTTCCGCTGGGCAGCCCCGGGACGGAGACCCGGGGAGCTGTTTTTT.

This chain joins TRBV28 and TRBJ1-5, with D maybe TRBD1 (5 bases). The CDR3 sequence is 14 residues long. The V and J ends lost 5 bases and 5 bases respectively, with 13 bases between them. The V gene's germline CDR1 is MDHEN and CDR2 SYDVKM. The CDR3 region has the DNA TGTGCCAGCAGTCCCGACAGCTTTTATCAGCCCCAGCATTTT. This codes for CASSPDSFYQPQHF.

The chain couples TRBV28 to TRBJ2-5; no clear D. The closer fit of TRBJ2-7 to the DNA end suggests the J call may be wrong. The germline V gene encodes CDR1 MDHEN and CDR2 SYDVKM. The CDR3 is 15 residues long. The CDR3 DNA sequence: TGTGCCAGCAGTTCGCCCCACACGGACCACTACGAGCAGTACTTC. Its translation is CASSSPHTDHYEQYF.

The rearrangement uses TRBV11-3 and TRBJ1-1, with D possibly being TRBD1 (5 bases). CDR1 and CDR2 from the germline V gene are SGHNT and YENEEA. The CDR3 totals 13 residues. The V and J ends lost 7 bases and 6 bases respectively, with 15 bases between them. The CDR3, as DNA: TGTGCCAGCACCCCTTTCGACAGCTCTGAAGCTTTCTTT. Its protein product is CASTPFDSSEAFF.